The next 6 T cell receptor beta chains were all read from a single sample in a study of cytotoxic CD8 clonotypes in ibrutinib-treated CLL (dated by TCRdb to the early 2020s). Libraries were prepared through the immunoSEQ multiplex PCR assay. The table was pulled from immuneACCESS by TCRdb, which kept in-frame rearrangements only. Such tables lose some clones; where checked, under half of the loss comes from unresolved V genes, and the rest has no known cause. The sample table shows some 200,000 clones, and around 70% are seen once. In total, the top ten clones hold 5.5% to 7% of the sample. What this sample's time point label stands for: 12 months on ibrutinib. The input for sequencing was PBMCs, taken after 12 months of ibrutinib treatment. These receptors all stem from a human donor with chronic lymphocytic leukemia.

This clone was observed once. The chain uses TRBV30 and TRBJ2-7; 14 bases are a match to TRBD2. CDR1 and CDR2 from the germline V gene are GTSNPN and SVGIG (reference sequence). The CDR3 has 15 amino acids. Germline trimming cut 1 base from V and 6 bases from J; bases unmatched to any gene: 5. This CDR3 reads CAWSGGLAGASEQYF. CDR3 nucleotides: TGTGCCTGGAGTGGGGGACTAGCGGGAGCCTCCGAGCAGTACTTC.

This chain connects TRBV27 to TRBJ2-7; D call uncertain. The CDR3 is made up of 13 amino acids. CDR1 and CDR2 (germline): MNHEY, SMNVEV (reference sequence). V shed 3 bases and J shed 4 bases, with 10 bases lying between them. The CDR3 nucleotides read TGTGCCAGCAGTTTTGGGCAGAGTTACGAGCAGTACTTC. Translating it yields CASSFGQSYEQYF.

The V and J genes are TRBV9 and TRBJ1-3, with a possible D match to TRBD1 (5 bases). This CDR3 has 14 amino acids. Germline CDR1 SGDLS, CDR2 YYNGEE. V dropped 3 bases and J dropped 4 bases, with 11 bases sitting between them. The CDR3 nucleotides read TGTGCCAGCAGCGCCACACAGGCGGGAAACACCATATATTTT. Encoded protein: CASSATQAGNTIYF.

This clone occurred a few times. Other DNA sequences from this sample encode an identical CDR3 as well. The chain combines TRBV7-6 with TRBJ2-7; D gene ambiguous. Germline loops: CDR1 SGHVS, CDR2 FNYEAQ. This CDR3 is built from 13 residues. The ends were cut back, 1 base at V and 3 bases at J, with 7 bases in the middle. CDR3 region: CASSLGTGYEQYF. The CDR3 bases are TGTGCCAGCAGCTTAGGGACGGGCTACGAGCAGTACTTC.

Many counts were recorded for this clone. The chain joins TRBV10-3 to TRBJ1-2, with D tentatively TRBD1 (6 bases). Trimming took 5 bases from V and 0 from J, leaving 16 bases between them. The CDR3 runs 16 residues. Germline CDR1 is ENHRY and CDR2 is SYGVKD. The CDR3 nucleotides are TGTGCCATCAGTTCGAGGACAGCAAGCACTAACTATGGCTACACCTTC. Translated: CAISSRTASTNYGYTF.

This rearrangement joins TRBV7-2 to TRBJ2-7, with 7 positions matching TRBD2. After removal of 1 base from V and 2 bases from J, the junction contained 8 bases not matched to a gene. From germline, CDR1 is SGHTA and CDR2 FQGNSA. This CDR3 has 16 amino acids. The CDR3 bases are TGTGCCAGCAGCTTAGGATCACGCGGGGGAACCTACGAGCAGTACTTC. Translation: CASSLGSRGGTYEQYF.